A selection of T cell receptor beta chains follows, all from one sample in a study of blood T cell repertoires in COVID-19. Assay used: immunoSEQ multiplex PCR; TCRdb lists only in-frame clones, some missing. The repertoire holds 240,000 or so clones, with roughly 85% as singletons. Sequences were obtained from peripheral blood. Receptor source: a woman aged 18 to 35 with acute or convalescent COVID-19. The CDR3 runs from the conserved cysteine through the conserved F or W. D genes are given only for firm matches. Clone size appears in some rows only: once, few, many, or a class for an expanded clone.

V gene: TRBV10-3
clone size: NA
J gene: TRBJ2-1
D gene: NA
CDR3 DNA: TGTGCCATCAGTGACGAACGGAGGGGAGATGAGCAGTTCTTC
CDR3 protein: CAISDERRGDEQFF

V gene: TRBV29-1
clone size: few
J gene: TRBJ2-1
D gene: TRBD2
CDR3 DNA: TGCAGCGTTGGAGCGGGAGTCTACAATGAGCAGTTCTTC
CDR3 protein: CSVGAGVYNEQFF

V gene: TRBV5-6
clone size: NA
J gene: TRBJ2-2
D gene: TRBD1
CDR3 DNA: TGTGCCAGCAGCGTGACAGGGGACTACACCGGGGAGCTGTTTTTT
CDR3 protein: CASSVTGDYTGELFF

V gene: TRBV28
clone size: NA
J gene: TRBJ1-5
D gene: TRBD1
CDR3 DNA: TGTGCCAGCAGTTTATCCGGGACAGAGGGCTACAATCAGCCCCAGCATTTT
CDR3 protein: CASSLSGTEGYNQPQHF

V gene: TRBV3-1/TRBV3-2
clone size: NA
J gene: TRBJ1-2
D gene: NA
CDR3 DNA: TGTGCCAGCAGCCAAGAGGGGGGGGCAGACTACTATGGCTACACCTTC
CDR3 protein: CASSQEGGADYYGYTF

V gene: TRBV6-5
clone size: NA
J gene: TRBJ1-1
D gene: TRBD1
CDR3 DNA: TGTGCCAGCAGTTGGAGACAGGGGTCCATGAACACTGAAGCTTTCTTT
CDR3 protein: CASSWRQGSMNTEAFF

V gene: TRBV5-4
clone size: NA
J gene: TRBJ2-3
D gene: NA
CDR3 DNA: TGTGCCAGCAGCTTGTCAAGGACAGATACAGATACGCAGTATTTT
CDR3 protein: CASSLSRTDTDTQYF

V gene: TRBV7-8
clone size: NA
J gene: TRBJ1-5
D gene: TRBD1
CDR3 DNA: TGTGCCAGCAGCTTAGTCGGAACAGGGGCCACTCAGCCCCAGCATTTT
CDR3 protein: CASSLVGTGATQPQHF

V gene: TRBV24-1
clone size: NA
J gene: TRBJ2-2
D gene: TRBD2
CDR3 DNA: TGTGCCACCGTAGCGGGAACCGGGGAGCTGTTTTTT
CDR3 protein: CATVAGTGELFF

V gene: TRBV14
clone size: NA
J gene: TRBJ1-5
D gene: NA
CDR3 DNA: TGTGCCAGCAGCCAACTGAGCAATCAGCCCCAGCATTTT
CDR3 protein: CASSQLSNQPQHF

V gene: TRBV12-3/TRBV12-4
clone size: NA
J gene: TRBJ1-3
D gene: NA
CDR3 DNA: TGTGCCAGCAGACCAGACGTGGCGGGCGCCATATATTTT
CDR3 protein: CASRPDVAGAIYF

V gene: TRBV18
clone size: NA
J gene: TRBJ1-5
D gene: NA
CDR3 DNA: TGTGCCAGCTCACCCGAAACAAATAGCAATCAGCCCCAGCATTTT
CDR3 protein: CASSPETNSNQPQHF

V gene: TRBV20-1
clone size: NA
J gene: TRBJ2-5
D gene: NA
CDR3 DNA: TGCAGTGCATCAGAAGAGACCCAGTACTTC
CDR3 protein: CSASEETQYF

V gene: TRBV5-4
clone size: NA
J gene: TRBJ1-1
D gene: TRBD1
CDR3 DNA: TGTGCCAGCAGCTTGCGACAGGGGGCGGGGAACACTGAAGCTTTCTTT
CDR3 protein: CASSLRQGAGNTEAFF

V gene: TRBV29-1
clone size: NA
J gene: TRBJ2-1
D gene: NA
CDR3 DNA: TGCAGCGTTGTGTCGGGACAAAGCTCCTACAATGAGCAGTTCTTC
CDR3 protein: CSVVSGQSSYNEQFF

V gene: TRBV5-1
clone size: NA
J gene: TRBJ2-7
D gene: TRBD1
CDR3 DNA: TGCGCCAGCAGCTTGGAGACAGGGAATTACGAGCAGTACTTC
CDR3 protein: CASSLETGNYEQYF

V gene: TRBV6-5
clone size: NA
J gene: TRBJ2-3
D gene: NA
CDR3 DNA: TGTGCCAGCACCCCTGCCCGAGGTGGTACGCAGTATTTT
CDR3 protein: CASTPARGGTQYF

V gene: TRBV5-1
clone size: few
J gene: TRBJ2-7
D gene: TRBD1
CDR3 DNA: TGCGCCAGCAGCTTGGAATGGGACAGGAAGCACGAGCAGTACTTC
CDR3 protein: CASSLEWDRKHEQYF

V gene: TRBV2
clone size: NA
J gene: TRBJ2-1
D gene: TRBD2
CDR3 DNA: TGTGCCAGCAGTGCAGTCGGACTAGCGAAATACAATGAGCAGTTCTTC
CDR3 protein: CASSAVGLAKYNEQFF

V gene: TRBV7-9
clone size: NA
J gene: TRBJ2-4
D gene: TRBD1
CDR3 DNA: TGTGCCAGCAGCTCCCCACAGGGGTCAGGAAACATTCAGTACTTC
CDR3 protein: CASSSPQGSGNIQYF

V gene: TRBV25-1
clone size: NA
J gene: TRBJ1-2
D gene: NA
CDR3 DNA: TGTGCCAGCAGTGAATCTAGTTTTGGCTACACCTTC
CDR3 protein: CASSESSFGYTF

V gene: TRBV5-1
clone size: NA
J gene: TRBJ2-5
D gene: NA
CDR3 DNA: TGCGCCAGCAGCTTGGCCCCAGGATCCGAAGAGACCCAGTACTTC
CDR3 protein: CASSLAPGSEETQYF

V gene: TRBV5-6
clone size: NA
J gene: TRBJ2-7
D gene: TRBD1
CDR3 DNA: TGTGCCAGCAGTTCCGCAGGGGGCCAATACGAGCAGTACTTC
CDR3 protein: CASSSAGGQYEQYF

V gene: TRBV5-6
clone size: NA
J gene: TRBJ1-1
D gene: TRBD1
CDR3 DNA: TGTGCCAGCAGCTGGGGGGACAGGGGAGCCCCGCTCCCGGCTTTCTTT
CDR3 protein: CASSWGDRGAPLPAFF

V gene: TRBV6-6
clone size: once
J gene: TRBJ2-1
D gene: NA
CDR3 DNA: TGTGCCAGCAGTGGCCCGGAGGGGAATGAGCAGTTCTTC
CDR3 protein: CASSGPEGNEQFF

V gene: TRBV10-3
clone size: NA
J gene: TRBJ2-1
D gene: TRBD2
CDR3 DNA: TGTGCCATCAGCGGGATGACTAGCGGGAGGAGGGATGAGCAGTTCTTC
CDR3 protein: CAISGMTSGRRDEQFF

V gene: TRBV19
clone size: NA
J gene: TRBJ2-2
D gene: TRBD2
CDR3 DNA: TGTGCCAGTAGTAAACTAGCGGGAGGGGGAACCGGGGAGCTGTTTTTT
CDR3 protein: CASSKLAGGGTGELFF

V gene: TRBV29-1
clone size: NA
J gene: TRBJ1-6
D gene: NA
CDR3 DNA: TGCAGCGCCACAAGCGGCCATAATTCACCCCTCCACTTT
CDR3 protein: CSATSGHNSPLHF

V gene: TRBV13
clone size: NA
J gene: TRBJ2-7
D gene: NA
CDR3 DNA: TGTGCCAGCAGCTGGGGGCAGGGAACAACAGGCTACGAGCAGTACTTC
CDR3 protein: CASSWGQGTTGYEQYF

V gene: TRBV7-9
clone size: NA
J gene: TRBJ1-5
D gene: NA
CDR3 DNA: TGTGCCAGCAGCATTACAGGGTCCAATCACCCCCAGCATTTT
CDR3 protein: CASSITGSNHPQHF

V gene: TRBV13
clone size: once
J gene: TRBJ2-7
D gene: NA
CDR3 DNA: TGTGCCAGCAGCTTAGTCACCAGGACCTACGAGCAGTACTTC
CDR3 protein: CASSLVTRTYEQYF

V gene: TRBV4-2
clone size: NA
J gene: TRBJ2-5
D gene: TRBD2
CDR3 DNA: TGTGCCAGCAGCCAGGCCCGGGACTACCCGGTGATGGAGACCCAGTACTTC
CDR3 protein: CASSQARDYPVMETQYF

V gene: TRBV11-2
clone size: NA
J gene: TRBJ1-1
D gene: TRBD1
CDR3 DNA: TGTGCCAGCAGCTTCGGACAGGCGGTAGGAGCTTTCTTT
CDR3 protein: CASSFGQAVGAFF

V gene: TRBV6-4
clone size: NA
J gene: TRBJ1-2
D gene: TRBD1
CDR3 DNA: TGTGCCAGCAGGGACACCCAGGGGGCGTCTCGCGGGAACTATGGCTACACCTTC
CDR3 protein: CASRDTQGASRGNYGYTF

V gene: TRBV29-1
clone size: NA
J gene: TRBJ1-1
D gene: NA
CDR3 DNA: TGCAGCGTTGATGGTTCCCCCGTCACAGGCCCTGAAGCTTTCTTT
CDR3 protein: CSVDGSPVTGPEAFF

V gene: TRBV28
clone size: NA
J gene: TRBJ1-2
D gene: NA
CDR3 DNA: TGTGCCAGCAGTTTAACGGGGGGAACAGGGAACTATGGCTACACCTTC
CDR3 protein: CASSLTGGTGNYGYTF

V gene: TRBV11-2
clone size: NA
J gene: TRBJ2-1
D gene: NA
CDR3 DNA: TGTGCCAGCAGCCCAGGTAGTCCTGAGCAGTTCTTC
CDR3 protein: CASSPGSPEQFF

V gene: TRBV9
clone size: few
J gene: TRBJ1-2
D gene: TRBD1
CDR3 DNA: TGTGCCAGCAGCGCGGGGACAGTATATGGCTACACCTTC
CDR3 protein: CASSAGTVYGYTF

V gene: TRBV2
clone size: NA
J gene: TRBJ2-1
D gene: TRBD2
CDR3 DNA: TGTGCCAGCAGTGAAGTAGATAGCGGGAGAGAATGGGAGCAGTTCTTC
CDR3 protein: CASSEVDSGREWEQFF

V gene: TRBV2
clone size: NA
J gene: TRBJ2-1
D gene: TRBD2
CDR3 DNA: TGTGCCAGGGCTAGCGGGAGAGGCAATGAGCAGTTCTTC
CDR3 protein: CARASGRGNEQFF

V gene: TRBV27
clone size: once
J gene: TRBJ2-1
D gene: NA
CDR3 DNA: TGTGCCAGCAGTTTATTAGGGGGTGAGCAGTTCTTC
CDR3 protein: CASSLLGGEQFF

V gene: TRBV2
clone size: NA
J gene: TRBJ2-3
D gene: TRBD2
CDR3 DNA: TGTGCCAGCAGTGAACCCGAGAAGCGGGAGAGTGCAGATACGCAGTATTTT
CDR3 protein: CASSEPEKRESADTQYF

V gene: TRBV5-1
clone size: NA
J gene: TRBJ2-1
D gene: TRBD2
CDR3 DNA: TGCGCCAGCAGCTTAGGACTAGCGGGACCTGAGCAGTTCTTC
CDR3 protein: CASSLGLAGPEQFF

V gene: TRBV19
clone size: NA
J gene: TRBJ2-1
D gene: TRBD2
CDR3 DNA: TGTGCCAGTACCAAACAGGAGGGGACGGGGAGGGATGAGCAGTTCTTC
CDR3 protein: CASTKQEGTGRDEQFF

V gene: TRBV11-3
clone size: NA
J gene: TRBJ2-1
D gene: NA
CDR3 DNA: TGTGCCAGCAGCTTACGAGACAGCTACAATGAGCAGTTCTTC
CDR3 protein: CASSLRDSYNEQFF

V gene: TRBV4-1
clone size: NA
J gene: TRBJ1-4
D gene: NA
CDR3 DNA: TGCGCCAGCAGCCAAGAGAGCTGGTATGGCAGGGTTGCAGAAAAACTGTTTTTT
CDR3 protein: CASSQESWYGRVAEKLFF

V gene: TRBV18
clone size: NA
J gene: TRBJ1-1
D gene: TRBD1
CDR3 DNA: TGTGCCAGCTCGCTGGACAGGGGGTGGGCCACTGAAGCTTTCTTT
CDR3 protein: CASSLDRGWATEAFF

V gene: TRBV5-1
clone size: NA
J gene: TRBJ2-7
D gene: TRBD1
CDR3 DNA: TGCGCCAGCAGCTTGGGGCAGGGGGCCAAAACCCACGAGCAGTACTTC
CDR3 protein: CASSLGQGAKTHEQYF

V gene: TRBV24-1
clone size: NA
J gene: TRBJ2-7
D gene: TRBD2
CDR3 DNA: TGTGCCACCAGTGTGGGCGGGAGTTCCTACGAGCAGTACTTC
CDR3 protein: CATSVGGSSYEQYF

V gene: TRBV27
clone size: NA
J gene: TRBJ2-5
D gene: NA
CDR3 DNA: TGTGCCAGCAGTATGAGGGGTAGCGGCCGCCAAGAGACCCAGTACTTC
CDR3 protein: CASSMRGSGRQETQYF

V gene: TRBV5-5
clone size: once
J gene: TRBJ2-3
D gene: TRBD2
CDR3 DNA: TGTGCCAGCAGCGCGGGGGTAGCGGGAGTCGGGCTGGATACGCAGTATTTT
CDR3 protein: CASSAGVAGVGLDTQYF

V gene: TRBV20-1
clone size: NA
J gene: TRBJ2-7
D gene: NA
CDR3 DNA: TGCAGTGCTAATCGCGGTTACGAGCAGTACTTC
CDR3 protein: CSANRGYEQYF

V gene: TRBV28
clone size: NA
J gene: TRBJ1-1
D gene: NA
CDR3 DNA: TGTGCCAGCAGTCCCCATACAGGTTCCAGCACTGAAGCTTTCTTT
CDR3 protein: CASSPHTGSSTEAFF

V gene: TRBV27
clone size: NA
J gene: TRBJ1-5
D gene: TRBD1
CDR3 DNA: TGTGCCAGCAGCCTGACAGGGGTTCAGCCCCAGCATTTT
CDR3 protein: CASSLTGVQPQHF

V gene: TRBV10-1
clone size: NA
J gene: TRBJ2-7
D gene: TRBD1
CDR3 DNA: TGCGCCAGCAGGAATCCTCGACAGGGTTTCTCCTACGAGCAGTACTTC
CDR3 protein: CASRNPRQGFSYEQYF

V gene: TRBV4-3
clone size: NA
J gene: TRBJ1-2
D gene: NA
CDR3 DNA: TGCGCCAGCAGCCCGAGAGAAACTAACTATGGCTACACCTTC
CDR3 protein: CASSPRETNYGYTF

V gene: TRBV30
clone size: NA
J gene: TRBJ2-1
D gene: TRBD2
CDR3 DNA: TGTGCCTGGGGACGCTGGGCTAGCGGCAATGAGCAGTTCTTC
CDR3 protein: CAWGRWASGNEQFF